The T cell receptor beta chain described here comes from a study of long-term antiretroviral therapy in people with HIV. Trimming stripped 1 base from V and 4 bases from J, with 4 bases between. This CDR3 spans 12 amino acids. CDR1 and CDR2 (germline): SGHDN, FVKESK. At the survey level, the v3.0 immunoSEQ assay was run. The assay was immunoSEQ multiplex PCR, and TCRdb's table has in-frame clones only and misses some. The table has 30,000 to 45,000 clones, 80% seen once. General study results and limits: Records did not include ART adherence, viral resistance or therapy changes.

In its sample, this clone was seen a few times. Antigen specificity is unknown. The input for sequencing was unsorted PBMCs, taken 3.4 years after starting antiretroviral therapy. This clonotype was obtained from a man aged 25-40 years with HIV. This sequence joins TRBV14 and TRBJ1-2; D is ambiguous. The CDR3 sequence is CASSQGGYGYTF. In DNA form, the CDR3 reads TGTGCCAGCAGCCAAGGGGGCTATGGCTACACCTTC.